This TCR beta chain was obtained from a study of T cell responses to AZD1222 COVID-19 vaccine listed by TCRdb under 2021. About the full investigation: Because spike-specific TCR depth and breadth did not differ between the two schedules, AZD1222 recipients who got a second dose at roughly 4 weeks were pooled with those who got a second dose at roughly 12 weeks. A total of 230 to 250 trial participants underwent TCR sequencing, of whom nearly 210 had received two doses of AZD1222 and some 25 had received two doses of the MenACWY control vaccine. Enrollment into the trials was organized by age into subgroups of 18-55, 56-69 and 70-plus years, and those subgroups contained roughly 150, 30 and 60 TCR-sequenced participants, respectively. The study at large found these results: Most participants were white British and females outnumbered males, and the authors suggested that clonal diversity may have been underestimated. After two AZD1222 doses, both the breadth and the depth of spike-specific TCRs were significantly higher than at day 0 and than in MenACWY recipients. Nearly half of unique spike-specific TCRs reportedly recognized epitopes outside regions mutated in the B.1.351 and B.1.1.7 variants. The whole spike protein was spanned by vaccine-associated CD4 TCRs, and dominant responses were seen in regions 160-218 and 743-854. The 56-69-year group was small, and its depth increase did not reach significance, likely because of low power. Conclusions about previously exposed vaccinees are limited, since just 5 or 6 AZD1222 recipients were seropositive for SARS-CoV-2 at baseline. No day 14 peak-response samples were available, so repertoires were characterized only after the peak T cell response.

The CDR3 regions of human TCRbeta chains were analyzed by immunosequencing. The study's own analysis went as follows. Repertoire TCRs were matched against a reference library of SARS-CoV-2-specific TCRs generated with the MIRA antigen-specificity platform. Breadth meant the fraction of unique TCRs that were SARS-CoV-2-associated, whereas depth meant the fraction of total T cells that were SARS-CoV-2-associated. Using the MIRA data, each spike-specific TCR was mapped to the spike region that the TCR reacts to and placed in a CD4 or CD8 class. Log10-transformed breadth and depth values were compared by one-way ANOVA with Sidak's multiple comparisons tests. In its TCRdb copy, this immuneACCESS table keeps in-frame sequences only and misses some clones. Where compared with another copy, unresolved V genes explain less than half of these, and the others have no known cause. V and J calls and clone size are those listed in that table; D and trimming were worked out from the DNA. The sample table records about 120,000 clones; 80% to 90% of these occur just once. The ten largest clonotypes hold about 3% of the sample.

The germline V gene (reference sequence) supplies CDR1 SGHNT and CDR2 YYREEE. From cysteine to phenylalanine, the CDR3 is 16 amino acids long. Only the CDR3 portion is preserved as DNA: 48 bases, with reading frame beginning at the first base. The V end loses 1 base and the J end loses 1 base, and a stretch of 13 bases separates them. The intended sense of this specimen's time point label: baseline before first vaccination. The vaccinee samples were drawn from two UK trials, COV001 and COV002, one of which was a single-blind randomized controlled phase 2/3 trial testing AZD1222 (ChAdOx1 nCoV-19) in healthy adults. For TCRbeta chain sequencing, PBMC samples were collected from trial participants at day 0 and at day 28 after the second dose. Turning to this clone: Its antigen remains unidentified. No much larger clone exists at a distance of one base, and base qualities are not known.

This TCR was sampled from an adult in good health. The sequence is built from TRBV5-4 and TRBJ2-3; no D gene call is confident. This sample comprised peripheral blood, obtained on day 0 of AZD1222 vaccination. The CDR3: CASSLPQVYGTDTQYF. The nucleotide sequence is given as TGTGCCAGCAGCTTGCCCCAGGTATACGGCACAGATACGCAGTATTTT. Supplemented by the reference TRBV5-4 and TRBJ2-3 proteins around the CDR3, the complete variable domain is ETGVTQSPTHLIKTRGQQVTLRCSSQSGHNTVSWYQQALGQGPQFIFQYYREEENGRGNFPPRFSGLQFPNYSSELNVNALELDDSALYLCASSLPQVYGTDTQYFGPGTRLTVL.